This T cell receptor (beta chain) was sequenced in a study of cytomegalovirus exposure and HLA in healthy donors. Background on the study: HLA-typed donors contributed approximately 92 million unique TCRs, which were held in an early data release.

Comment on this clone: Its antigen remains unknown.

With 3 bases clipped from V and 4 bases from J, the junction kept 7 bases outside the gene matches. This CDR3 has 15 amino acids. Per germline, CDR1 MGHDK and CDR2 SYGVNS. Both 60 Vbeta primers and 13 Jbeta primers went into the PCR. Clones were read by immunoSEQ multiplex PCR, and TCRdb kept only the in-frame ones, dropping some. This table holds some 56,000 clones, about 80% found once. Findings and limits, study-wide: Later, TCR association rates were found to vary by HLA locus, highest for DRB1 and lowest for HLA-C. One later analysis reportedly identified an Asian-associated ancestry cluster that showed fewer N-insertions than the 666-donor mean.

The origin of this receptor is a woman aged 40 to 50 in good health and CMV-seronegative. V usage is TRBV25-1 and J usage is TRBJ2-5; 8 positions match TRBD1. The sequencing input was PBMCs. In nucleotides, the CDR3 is TGTGCCAGCAGTGAGTATGGACAGGGAGGAGAGACCCAGTACTTC. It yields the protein CASSEYGQGGETQYF.